This TCR beta chain originates from a study of shared clonotypes between healthy human individuals. Study details: Donors were a couple of women and a few men aged 18 to 49. Study-level findings and limits: Genetic and exposure-history diversity was limited by the small donor number.

CD8 cells classed as naive were CD45RO-negative and positively selected for CCR7, excluding terminally differentiated effector memory CD45RA+ cells. Germline V gene sequence: CDR1 SGHTA, CDR2 FQGNSA. The CDR3 extends over 15 amino acids. Deletions cut 2 bases from V and 0 bases from J, with 8 bases between. Assay used: immunoSEQ multiplex PCR; TCRdb lists only in-frame clones, some missing. This sample yields nearly 2 million clones, of which over 85% are seen a single time; less than 1.5% belongs to the top ten. Concerning this clone: Its target is not known. This same CDR3 is encoded by further DNA sequences in the sample.

The specimen sequenced was naive CD8+ T cells sorted from blood. This receptor was identified in a man between 18 and 35 years old in good health. The chain links TRBV7-2 to TRBJ1-5; D call uncertain. The CDR3 DNA reads as TGTGCCAGCAGCTTAACGATTTATAGCAATCAGCCCCAGCATTTT. Translated, it gives CASSLTIYSNQPQHF.